These 29 T cell receptor beta chains originate from one sample sequenced in a study of beta chain features in type 1 diabetes. Investigators reverse transcribed all isolated RNA, so they sequenced expressed TCRB transcripts. TCRdb's table, derived via immunoSEQ multiplex PCR, lists solely in-frame clones and lacks some. The repertoire has 350,000 to 400,000 clones, roughly 16% of them found once; the top ten carry roughly 0.017%. Sequenced sample: naive CD4+ T cells from blood. The receptors originated from a woman between 18 and 30 years old in good health.

Remarks on this clone: At one end, the junction sequence differs from germline, possibly due to a read error. V usage is TRBV9 and J usage is TRBJ2-7; no firm D call. The CDR3 totals 15 residues. Germline V lookup: CDR1 SGDLS, CDR2 YYNGEE. The CDR3 reads CASSVGHYASDEQYF. The DNA for the CDR3 is TGTGCCAGCAGCGTAGGGCATTATGCCTCCGACGAGCAGTACTTC.

A few counts support this clone. This CDR3 reads CAWSGLREADTQYF. The CDR3 coding sequence is TGTGCCTGGAGCGGTTTGAGGGAGGCAGATACGCAGTATTTT. This chain uses TRBV30 with TRBJ2-3, with D perhaps matching TRBD2 (6 bases). Germline V gene lookup returns CDR1 GTSNPN and CDR2 SVGIG (reference sequence). V dropped 3 bases and J dropped 4 bases, with 14 bases sitting between them. The CDR3 has 14 amino acids.

The J gene is TRBJ2-7, the V gene TRBV7-2, with 7 bases aligning to TRBD1. The length of the CDR3 is 13 residues. CDR1 and CDR2 from the germline V gene are SGHTA and FQGNSA. With V trimmed by 5 bases and J by 3 bases, 4 bases remained unmatched. CDR3 sequence reads: CASSRDSRYEQYF. DNA of the CDR3: TGTGCCAGCAGCCGGGACAGCCGCTACGAGCAGTACTTC.

Details on this clone: The sample carries other DNA sequences with the same CDR3. J is TRBJ2-1 and V is TRBV18; D remains ambiguous. CDR1 is KGHSH and CDR2 is LQKENI in the germline V gene. Trimming removed 3 bases from V and 3 bases from J, with 6 bases in between. The CDR3 runs to 13 residues. CDR3 region: CASSPPGYNEQFF. The CDR3 nucleotides read TGTGCCAGCTCACCCCCGGGCTACAATGAGCAGTTCTTC.

V usage is TRBV19 and J usage is TRBJ1-2, with 8 bases identical to TRBD1. V trimming: 3 bases; J trimming: 3 bases; junction bases outside the gene matches: 6. There are 15 residues in the CDR3. Germline V gene lookup returns CDR1 LNHDA and CDR2 SQIVND (reference sequence). The CDR3 nucleotides read TGTGCCAGTAGTATTGCGGGACAGGATTACTATGGCTACACCTTC. This gives the protein CASSIAGQDYYGYTF.

This chain joins TRBV30 and TRBJ2-1; 7 bases agree with TRBD2. The CDR3 is 13 residues long. The J segment lost 9 bases and the V segment lost 3 bases, leaving 8 bases of the junction unmatched. Per germline, CDR1 GTSNPN and CDR2 SVGIG (reference sequence). For the CDR3, the DNA is TGTGCCTGGAGAAACGGACTAGACACTGAGCAGTTCTTC. Protein: CAWRNGLDTEQFF.

This clone was recorded a few times. The chain combines TRBV19 with TRBJ1-1; D gene ambiguous. Germline CDR1 and CDR2: LNHDA and SQIVND (reference sequence). V was cut by 5 bases and J by 4 bases, with 20 bases left in between. CDR3 length equals 16 residues. For the CDR3, the DNA is TGTGCCAGTAGTGGCGTCCCGGTGGCCGGGAGCACTGAAGCTTTCTTT. Translating it yields CASSGVPVAGSTEAFF. Based on the CDR3 plus reference TRBV19 and TRBJ1-1, the full variable domain is DGGITQSPKYLFRKEGQNVTLSCEQNLNHDAMYWYRQDPGQGLRLIYYSQIVNDFQKGDIAEGYSVSREKKESFPLTVTSAQKNPTAFYLCASSGVPVAGSTEAFFGQGTRLTVV.

The V gene is TRBV5-6, the J gene TRBJ2-2; 11 bases fit TRBD2. The CDR3 runs 16 residues. Trimming took 4 bases from V and 5 from J; bases not matched to a gene: 7. The germline gives CDR1 SGHDT, CDR2 YYEEEE. The CDR3 DNA reads TGTGCCAGCAGCCCTCTAGCGGGAGGTGGTACCGGGGAGCTGTTTTTT. Translating gives CASSPLAGGGTGELFF.

This chain connects TRBV29-1 to TRBJ2-2, with D unresolved. The germline V and J ends were trimmed by 1 base and 2 bases, with 8 bases remaining between them. CDR3 size: 14 residues. The germline V gene has CDR1 SQVTM and CDR2 ANQGSEA. As DNA, the CDR3 is TGCAGCGTTGAAGTCGTTCTAAACACCGGGGAGCTGTTTTTT. Translating it yields CSVEVVLNTGELFF.

This clone has only a few counts. The CDR3 coding sequence is TGTGCCAGCAGTCCCAATACAGGGGCCGGCTATGGCTACACCTTC. This sequence encodes CASSPNTGAGYGYTF. The rearrangement uses TRBV28 and TRBJ1-2, with TRBD1 matching over 7 bases. The CDR3 is 15 residues long. Germline CDR1 and CDR2: MDHEN and SYDVKM. Trimming took 5 bases from V and 4 from J; bases not matched to a gene: 10.

The chain is built from TRBV5-6 and TRBJ2-1, with D possibly being TRBD2 (6 bases). V was clipped by 0 bases and J by 9 bases, with 13 bases between them. The CDR3 is 14 residues long. CDR1 is SGHDT, CDR2 YYEEEE, per germline. The CDR3 region is CASSLGVREAEQFF. CDR3 bases: TGTGCCAGCAGCTTGGGAGTAAGGGAGGCTGAGCAGTTCTTC.

The chain carries TRBV30 and TRBJ2-6, with D maybe TRBD1 (6 bases). The CDR3 runs 15 residues. From germline, CDR1 is GTSNPN and CDR2 SVGIG (reference sequence). Trimming shortened V by 0 bases and J by 3 bases, and 9 bases separated the two germline ends. The CDR3 here is CAWSVWGRGANVLTF. The CDR3 coding sequence is TGTGCCTGGAGTGTTTGGGGGCGTGGGGCCAACGTCCTGACTTTC.

This clone was seen only a few times. This sequence joins TRBV11-3 and TRBJ2-1; D is possibly TRBD2 (6 bases). Looked up from germline, CDR1 is SGHNT and CDR2 is YENEEA. V was trimmed by 1 base and J by 4 bases, leaving 11 bases between them. The CDR3 extends over 15 amino acids. CDR3 residues: CASSLVSGPYNEQFF. In nucleotides, the CDR3 is TGTGCCAGCAGCTTAGTGAGCGGGCCTTACAATGAGCAGTTCTTC.

This clone was counted only a few times. V and J are TRBV7-2 and TRBJ2-7; D is ambiguous. The germline V and J ends were trimmed by 4 bases and 2 bases, with 12 bases remaining between them. The CDR3 spans 14 residues. Germline lookup yields CDR1 SGHTA and CDR2 FQGNSA. For the CDR3, the DNA is TGTGCCAGCAGCTCGACTCGCTTTCCCTACGAGCAGTACTTC. Protein product: CASSSTRFPYEQYF. Full variable domain (remainder filled in from reference TRBV7-2 and TRBJ2-7): GAGVSQSPSNKVTEKGKDVELRCDPISGHTALYWYRQSLGQGLEFLIYFQGNSAPDKSGLPSDRFSAERTGGSVSTLTIQRTQQEDSAVYLCASSSTRFPYEQYFGPGTRLTVT.

The J gene is TRBJ2-2, the V gene TRBV18, with a weak D call TRBD1 (6 bases). V was trimmed by 3 bases and J by 4 bases, leaving 12 bases between them. Looked up from germline, CDR1 is KGHSH and CDR2 is LQKENI. The CDR3 is made up of 15 amino acids. CDR3 residues: CASSPGRGATGELFF. The DNA of the CDR3 is TGTGCCAGCTCACCGGGCAGGGGAGCCACCGGGGAGCTGTTTTTT. Full variable domain (remainder filled in from reference TRBV18 and TRBJ2-2): NAGVMQNPRHLVRRRGQEARLRCSPMKGHSHVYWYRQLPEEGLKFMVYLQKENIIDESGMPKERFSAEFPKEGPSILRIQQVVRGDSAAYFCASSPGRGATGELFFGEGSRLTVL.

This clone was seen only a few times. The CDR3 nucleotides read TGTGCCAGCAGTGAAGCGCGGGTGGTGAACACTGAAGCTTTCTTT. As protein: CASSEARVVNTEAFF. The chain employs TRBV6-1 and TRBJ1-1; no definite D call. Trimming pared 0 bases from V and 0 bases from J, leaving 8 bases between. The CDR3 loop spans 15 amino acids. Germline V gene lookup returns CDR1 MNHNS and CDR2 SASEGT.

The V gene is TRBV30, the J gene TRBJ1-2; TRBD1 agrees at 7 bases. The CDR3 has 12 residues. Germline V gene lookup returns CDR1 GTSNPN and CDR2 SVGIG (reference sequence). Losses at the gene ends were 4 bases for V and 7 bases for J; bases not matched to a gene: 6. CDR3 sequence (DNA): TGTGCCTGGAAAAGGGGGCAGGTTGGCTACACCTTC. Translation gives CAWKRGQVGYTF.

The CDR3 DNA is TGTGCCAGCAGTGTTTTGGACAGGGGGAAGGGCAATCAGCCCCAGCATTTT. Amino acids: CASSVLDRGKGNQPQHF. This chain uses TRBV6-1 with TRBJ1-5, with 10 nucleotides matching TRBD1. This CDR3 comprises 17 residues. V shed 4 bases, J shed 2 bases, and the junction held 8 bases outside the gene matches. Germline assignment: CDR1 MNHNS and CDR2 SASEGT.

This clone has a handful of counts. The chain recombines TRBV6-5 with TRBJ2-5; 9 positions match TRBD2. CDR1 MNHEY and CDR2 SVGAGI come from the germline V gene. Unmatched junction bases numbered 6, after V lost 5 bases and J lost 5 bases. This CDR3 contains 14 residues. Here the CDR3 DNA reads TGTGCCAGCAGTCGTAGCGGGAGAGGTGAGACCCAGTACTTC. Translated, it gives CASSRSGRGETQYF.

This clone has a handful of counts. The CDR3 DNA sequence: TGTGCCAGCAGCGTAAGATCTAGCTCCGGGGAGCTGTTTTTT. Protein product: CASSVRSSSGELFF. This sequence joins TRBV9 and TRBJ2-2, with a tentative D call TRBD2 (5 bases). The CDR3 covers 14 residues. The V gene lost 1 base and the J gene lost 6 bases, with 10 bases spanning the gap. Germline assignment: CDR1 SGDLS and CDR2 YYNGEE.

The sample holds a few counts of this clone. The rearrangement uses TRBV18 and TRBJ1-5; D not certain. There are 14 residues in the CDR3. Germline V gene data show CDR1 as KGHSH and CDR2 as LQKENI. V lost 5 bases, J lost 3 bases, and 11 bases lay in between. The CDR3 loop reads CASSSIQINQPQHF. CDR3 in DNA: TGTGCCAGCTCATCGATACAGATCAATCAGCCCCAGCATTTT.

This clone was recorded a few times. This chain links TRBV27 with TRBJ1-2, with 12 bases identical to TRBD1. V trimming: 2 bases; J trimming: 4 bases; junction bases outside the gene matches: 5. The length of the CDR3 is 16 residues. Germline V CDR1 and CDR2: MNHEY, SMNVEV (reference sequence). CDR3 loop: CASSLGTGGASYGYTF. For the CDR3, the DNA is TGTGCCAGCAGTTTAGGGACAGGGGGCGCGAGCTATGGCTACACCTTC.

The gene calls are TRBV18 and TRBJ2-5, with 8 bases fitting TRBD1. Germline V lookup: CDR1 KGHSH, CDR2 LQKENI. CDR3 length equals 16 residues. The ends lost 3 bases at V and 1 base at J; junction bases unmatched: 7. CDR3 residues: CASSPLRTGSQETQYF. The CDR3 nucleotides read TGTGCCAGCTCACCTCTTCGGACAGGGTCCCAAGAGACCCAGTACTTC.

The chain has TRBV18 and TRBJ1-3; 7 nucleotides match TRBD1. V dropped 3 bases and J dropped 8; count of bases not matched to a gene: 4. CDR1 is KGHSH and CDR2 is LQKENI in the germline V gene. The CDR3 extends over 13 amino acids. The CDR3 loop is CASSPGQPDTIYF. DNA of the CDR3: TGTGCCAGCTCACCGGGACAGCCGGACACCATATATTTT.

In its sample, this clone was seen a few times. The rearrangement uses TRBV29-1 and TRBJ2-7, with no clear D. The V end was cut by 7 bases, the J end by 3 bases, with 16 bases between. CDR3 size: 13 residues. Germline V gene lookup returns CDR1 SQVTM and CDR2 ANQGSEA. The DNA of the CDR3 is TGCAGCGCCCAGGTTGATAACCTCTACGAGCAGTACTTC. As protein: CSAQVDNLYEQYF.

V is TRBV7-9 and J is TRBJ1-1, with D unclear. Trimming stripped 5 bases from V and 0 bases from J, with 10 bases between. The CDR3 sequence is 14 residues long. CDR1 and CDR2 from the germline V gene are SEHNR and FQNEAQ (reference sequence). The CDR3 protein is CASSPQSMNTEAFF. CDR3 DNA sequence: TGTGCCAGCAGCCCTCAATCTATGAACACTGAAGCTTTCTTT.

The chain couples TRBV27 to TRBJ1-2, with 7 bases that match TRBD1. The CDR3 loop spans 14 amino acids. Germline CDR1 MNHEY, CDR2 SMNVEV (reference sequence). V was clipped by 4 bases and J by 6 bases; unmatched bases: 8. The chain's CDR3 is CASSSPRQGHGYTF. CDR3 in DNA: TGTGCCAGCAGTTCCCCAAGACAGGGCCATGGCTACACCTTC.

This clone occurred a few times. Here the CDR3 DNA reads TGTGCCACCAGCCCCCGGACTAGCGGGAGGGCATGGGAGCAGTTCTTC. Amino acids: CATSPRTSGRAWEQFF. The chain couples TRBV15 to TRBJ2-1; 15 bases line up with TRBD2. CDR1 and CDR2 (germline): LNHNV, YYDKDF (reference sequence). CDR3 length equals 16 residues. Germline trimming cut 5 bases from V and 10 bases from J; bases unmatched to any gene: 9.

The chain joins TRBV5-1 to TRBJ2-7, with TRBD1 matching 8 bases. After removal of 4 bases from V and 1 base from J, the junction contained 10 bases not matched to a gene. The germline V gene has CDR1 SGHRS and CDR2 YFSETQ. CDR3 length equals 16 residues. Here the CDR3 reads CASSGTGQGLSYEQYF. In DNA form, the CDR3 reads TGCGCCAGCAGCGGAACTGGACAGGGTCTTTCCTACGAGCAGTACTTC.